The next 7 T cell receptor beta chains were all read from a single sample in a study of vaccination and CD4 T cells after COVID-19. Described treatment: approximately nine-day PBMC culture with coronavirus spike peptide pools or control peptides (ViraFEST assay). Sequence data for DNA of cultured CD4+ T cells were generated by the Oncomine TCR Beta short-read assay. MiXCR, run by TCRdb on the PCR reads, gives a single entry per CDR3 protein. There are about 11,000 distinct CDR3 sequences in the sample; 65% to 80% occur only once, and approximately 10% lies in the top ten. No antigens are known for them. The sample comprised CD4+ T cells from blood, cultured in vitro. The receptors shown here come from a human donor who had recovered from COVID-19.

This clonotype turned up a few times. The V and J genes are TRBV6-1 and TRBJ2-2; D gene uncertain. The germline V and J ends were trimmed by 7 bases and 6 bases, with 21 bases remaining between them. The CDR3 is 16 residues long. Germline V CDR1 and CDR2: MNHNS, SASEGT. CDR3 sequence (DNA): TGTGCCAGCATCCAACCTAGATCGGGTGGGTCCGGGGAGCTGTTTTTT. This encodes CASIQPRSGGSGELFF.

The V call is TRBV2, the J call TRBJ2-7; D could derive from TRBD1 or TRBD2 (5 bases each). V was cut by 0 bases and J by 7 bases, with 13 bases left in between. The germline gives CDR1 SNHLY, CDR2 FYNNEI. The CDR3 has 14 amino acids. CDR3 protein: CASSEALQGREQYF. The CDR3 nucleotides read TGTGCCAGCAGTGAAGCGCTTCAGGGACGGGAGCAGTACTTC. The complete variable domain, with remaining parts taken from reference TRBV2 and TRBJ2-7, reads EPEVTQTPSHQVTQMGQEVILRCVPISNHLYFYWYRQILGQKVEFLVSFYNNEISEKSEIFDDQFSVERPDGSNFTLKIRSTKLEDSAMYFCASSEALQGREQYFGPGTRLTVT.

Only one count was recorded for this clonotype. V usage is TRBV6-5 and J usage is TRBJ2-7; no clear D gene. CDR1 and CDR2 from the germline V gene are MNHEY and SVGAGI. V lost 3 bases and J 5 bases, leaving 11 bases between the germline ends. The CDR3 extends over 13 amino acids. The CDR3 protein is CASSYGLANEQYF. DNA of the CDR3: TGTGCCAGCAGTTATGGGCTGGCCAACGAGCAGTACTTC.

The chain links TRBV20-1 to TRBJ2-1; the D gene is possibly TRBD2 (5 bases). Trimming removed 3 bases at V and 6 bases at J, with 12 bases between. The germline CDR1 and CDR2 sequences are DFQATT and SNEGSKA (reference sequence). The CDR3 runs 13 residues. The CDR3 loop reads CSASYGIRNEQFF. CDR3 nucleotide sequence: TGCAGTGCTAGTTACGGGATCCGCAATGAGCAGTTCTTC.

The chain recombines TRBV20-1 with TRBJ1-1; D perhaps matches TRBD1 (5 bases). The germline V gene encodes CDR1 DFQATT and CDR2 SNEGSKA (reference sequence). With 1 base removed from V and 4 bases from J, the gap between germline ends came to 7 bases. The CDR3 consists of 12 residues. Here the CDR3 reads CSARGGFTEAFF. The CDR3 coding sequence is TGCAGTGCTAGAGGGGGGTTCACTGAAGCTTTCTTT.

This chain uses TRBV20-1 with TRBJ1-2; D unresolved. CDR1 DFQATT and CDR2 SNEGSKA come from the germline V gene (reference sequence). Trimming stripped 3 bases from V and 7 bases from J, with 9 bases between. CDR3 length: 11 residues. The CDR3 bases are TGCAGTGCTAGCCCTATTGGTGGCTACACCTTC. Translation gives CSASPIGGYTF.

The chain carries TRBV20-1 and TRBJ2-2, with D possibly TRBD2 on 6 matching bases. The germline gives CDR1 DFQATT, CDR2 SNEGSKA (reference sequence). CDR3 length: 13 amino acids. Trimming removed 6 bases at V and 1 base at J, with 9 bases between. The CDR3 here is CSAGGLNTGELFF. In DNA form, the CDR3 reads TGCAGTGCGGGAGGACTGAACACCGGGGAGCTGTTTTTT.